This note documents a single TCR beta chain sequence. The CDR3 loop spans 13 amino acids. V was clipped by 4 bases and J by 8 bases; unmatched bases: 7. Germline CDR1 reads SGHRS; CDR2 reads YFSETQ. Clones were sequenced by immunoSEQ multiplex PCR, and TCRdb holds only the in-frame ones, with some missing. This table holds tens of thousands of clones, 80% to 90% found once. This entry is derived from a study of OX40 agonist ivuxolimab in advanced cancers. The wider study: Melanoma, hepatocellular carcinoma, head and neck or renal cell cancer occurred in dose-escalation patients.

The chain joins TRBV5-1 to TRBJ1-2, with 8 bases matching TRBD1. The source was CD4+ or CD8+ T cells sorted from blood, collected in a trial of the OX40 agonist ivuxolimab. This sequence originates from an adult with an advanced solid tumor such as melanoma, head and neck, liver or kidney cancer. The CDR3 protein is CASSPGQGGGYTF. The DNA of the CDR3 is TGCGCCAGCAGCCCAGGACAGGGCGGAGGCTACACCTTC.